This T cell receptor beta chain was sequenced in a study of control samples from healthy donors and cancer patients. The germline V gene encodes CDR1 LNHDA and CDR2 SQIVND (reference sequence). This CDR3 region has 15 residues. Trimming cost V 6 bases and J 5 bases; bases outside gene matches: 6. Clones were read by immunoSEQ multiplex PCR, and TCRdb kept only the in-frame ones, dropping some. This sample yields 130,000 to 150,000 clones, of which roughly 90% are seen a single time; 4.9% belongs to the top ten. This receptor was identified in a man aged 25 to 45 in good health. The genes are TRBV19 and TRBJ2-1, with 11 positions matching TRBD1. Material for sequencing was blood. The CDR3 loop is CASSNRDRGDNEQFF. The CDR3 DNA is TGTGCCAGTAGCAACCGGGACAGGGGGGACAATGAGCAGTTCTTC.